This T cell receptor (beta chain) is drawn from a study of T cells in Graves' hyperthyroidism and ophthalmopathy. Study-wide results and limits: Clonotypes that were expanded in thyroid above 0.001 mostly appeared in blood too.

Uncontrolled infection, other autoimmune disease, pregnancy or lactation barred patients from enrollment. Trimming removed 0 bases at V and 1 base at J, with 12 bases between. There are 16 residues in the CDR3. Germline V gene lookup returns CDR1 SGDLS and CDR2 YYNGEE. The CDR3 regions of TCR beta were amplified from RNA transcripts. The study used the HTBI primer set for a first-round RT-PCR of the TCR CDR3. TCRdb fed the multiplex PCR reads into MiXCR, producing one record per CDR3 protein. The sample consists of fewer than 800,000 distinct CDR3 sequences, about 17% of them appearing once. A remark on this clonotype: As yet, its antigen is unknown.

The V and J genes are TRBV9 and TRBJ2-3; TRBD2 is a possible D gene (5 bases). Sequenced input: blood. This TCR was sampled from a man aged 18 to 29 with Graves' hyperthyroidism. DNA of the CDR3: TGTGCCAGCAGCGTAGGTAGTGACTACCGCACAGATACGCAGTATTTT. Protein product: CASSVGSDYRTDTQYF.